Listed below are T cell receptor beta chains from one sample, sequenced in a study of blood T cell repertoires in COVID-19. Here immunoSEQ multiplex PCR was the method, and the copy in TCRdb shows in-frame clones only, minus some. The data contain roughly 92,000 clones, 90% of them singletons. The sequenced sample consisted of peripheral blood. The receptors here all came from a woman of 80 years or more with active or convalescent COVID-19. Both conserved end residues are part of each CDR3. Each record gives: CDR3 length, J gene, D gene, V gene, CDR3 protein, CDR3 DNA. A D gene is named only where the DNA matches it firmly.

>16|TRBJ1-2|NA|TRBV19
CASSISGGGADYGYTF
TGTGCCAGTAGTATATCCGGAGGGGGGGCGGACTATGGCTACACCTTC
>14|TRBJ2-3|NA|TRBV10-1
CASSEIQGTDTQYF
TGCGCCAGCAGTGAAATCCAGGGCACAGATACGCAGTATTTT
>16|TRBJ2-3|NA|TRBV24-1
CATSPPGALGTDTQYF
TGTGCCACCTCACCCCCAGGGGCTCTCGGCACAGATACGCAGTATTTT
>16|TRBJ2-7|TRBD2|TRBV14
CASSRGLARGIYEQYF
TGTGCCAGCAGCCGAGGACTAGCCCGGGGGATCTACGAGCAGTACTTC
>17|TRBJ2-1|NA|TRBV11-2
CASSLFFGETKSNEQFF
TGTGCCAGCAGCTTATTTTTCGGCGAGACTAAATCCAATGAGCAGTTCTTC
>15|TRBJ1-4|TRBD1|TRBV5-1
CASSRTGSTNEKLFF
TGCGCCAGCAGTCGGACAGGGTCAACTAATGAAAAACTGTTTTTT
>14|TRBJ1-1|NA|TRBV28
CASSPWDSTTEAFF
TGTGCCAGCAGTCCTTGGGACTCGACGACTGAAGCTTTCTTT
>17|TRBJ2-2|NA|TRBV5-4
CASSSRGGGGWPGELFF
TGTGCCAGCAGCTCCAGGGGAGGGGGAGGTTGGCCCGGGGAGCTGTTTTTT
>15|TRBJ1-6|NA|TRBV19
CASSIDSSRNSPLHF
TGTGCCAGTAGTATAGACAGCTCTAGGAATTCACCCCTCCACTTT
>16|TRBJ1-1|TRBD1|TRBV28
CASSWDRGRGNTEAFF
TGTGCCAGCAGTTGGGACAGGGGCCGGGGGAACACTGAAGCTTTCTTT
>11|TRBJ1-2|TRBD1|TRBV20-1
CSARTGDGYTF
TGCAGTGCTAGGACAGGGGATGGCTACACCTTC
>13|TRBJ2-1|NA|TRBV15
CATSSITYNEQFF
TGTGCCACCAGCAGTATAACCTACAATGAGCAGTTCTTC
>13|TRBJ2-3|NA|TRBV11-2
CASSLPSTDTQYF
TGTGCCAGCAGCTTACCTAGCACAGATACGCAGTATTTT
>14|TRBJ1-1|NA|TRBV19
CASSIEGTNTEAFF
TGTGCCAGTAGTATCGAGGGAACGAACACTGAAGCTTTCTTT
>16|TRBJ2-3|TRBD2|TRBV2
CASSGLAGLRTDTQYF
TGTGCCAGCAGTGGACTAGCGGGCTTAAGGACAGATACGCAGTATTTT
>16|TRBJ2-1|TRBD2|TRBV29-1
CSVRPPGLAGEGEQFF
TGCAGCGTTCGACCCCCGGGACTAGCGGGAGAAGGGGAGCAGTTCTTC
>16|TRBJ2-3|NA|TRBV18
CASSPSRTASTDTQYF
TGTGCCAGCTCACCAAGCCGGACTGCTAGCACAGATACGCAGTATTTT